This T cell receptor beta chain was obtained from a study of identical twins. Points from the study as a whole: Out-of-frame alpha sequences common to twins exhibited an excess of low generation probability. A cross-sectional statistical analysis, not follow-up of the same donors, supported the conclusions.

There are many counts of this clonotype. Its antigen is unknown. In TCRdb, the 5' RACE reads were re-called with MiXCR into one record per CDR3 protein. The sample contains hundreds of thousands of distinct CDR3 sequences, 8.6% of which appear only once. The CDR3 totals 17 residues. V was shortened by 2 bases and J by 4 bases, with 18 bases between the two germline ends. Germline CDR1 is MDHEN and CDR2 is SYDVKM. These data also formed part of another study, on yellow fever vaccine responses in identical twins.

V usage is TRBV28 and J usage is TRBJ2-1; D remains unclear. Sequencing was performed on PBMCs. The TCR comes from a woman between 18 and 29 years old in good health. CDR3 nucleotides: TGTGCCAGCAGTTTAACGGCTTACCAACTGGTGTACAATGAGCAGTTCTTC. Its translation: CASSLTAYQLVYNEQFF. Full variable domain (remainder filled in from reference TRBV28 and TRBJ2-1): DVKVTQSSRYLVKRTGEKVFLECVQDMDHENMFWYRQDPGLGLRLIYFSYDVKMKEKGDIPEGYSVSREKKERFSLILESASTNQTSMYLCASSLTAYQLVYNEQFFGPGTRLTVL.